This T cell receptor (beta chain) emerged from a study of blood T cells in healthy people across ages. Study summary: Template switching captured about one barcoded beta molecule per two T cells.

Germline lookup yields CDR1 SGHDN and CDR2 FVKESK. CDR3 length: 15 residues. For the second PCR, which ran for about 7 to 12 cycles, a sample-barcoded 5' primer and a J-beta primer mix were used. At least 3 million CDR3-containing paired-end reads were obtained per sample. TCRdb ran MiXCR on the 5' RACE reads and lists one entry per CDR3 protein. The sample records 800,000 to 950,000 distinct CDR3 sequences, roughly 29% being singletons. For this clonotype: Compared with germline, one end of the junction differs, possibly owing to a read error.

These data were also reused for a study on T cells of mothers and their children. As reported in that work: For cDNA synthesis, the complete extracted RNA was used (about 1.6 ug per 15 ul).

The source is a woman aged 40 to 50 in good health. V usage is TRBV14 and J usage is TRBJ2-1; unclear D gene. The sequencing input was blood. The CDR3 sequence is CASSQLTATYNGQFF. CDR3 DNA: TGTGCCAGCAGCCAACTCACCGCCACCTACAATGGGCAGTTCTTC.